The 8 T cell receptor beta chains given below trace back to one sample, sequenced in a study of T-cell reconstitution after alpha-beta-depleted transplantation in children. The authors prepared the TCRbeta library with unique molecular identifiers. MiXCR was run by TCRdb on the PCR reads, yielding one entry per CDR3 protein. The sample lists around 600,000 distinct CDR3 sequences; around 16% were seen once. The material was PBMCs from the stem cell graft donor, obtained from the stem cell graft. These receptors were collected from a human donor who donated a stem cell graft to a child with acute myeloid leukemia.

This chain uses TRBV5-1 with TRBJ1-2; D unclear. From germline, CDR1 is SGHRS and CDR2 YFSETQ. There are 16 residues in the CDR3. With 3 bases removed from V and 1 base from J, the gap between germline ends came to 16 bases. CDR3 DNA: TGCGCCAGCAGCTACGACGGCGCCCCACTTAACTATGGCTACACCTTC. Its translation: CASSYDGAPLNYGYTF.

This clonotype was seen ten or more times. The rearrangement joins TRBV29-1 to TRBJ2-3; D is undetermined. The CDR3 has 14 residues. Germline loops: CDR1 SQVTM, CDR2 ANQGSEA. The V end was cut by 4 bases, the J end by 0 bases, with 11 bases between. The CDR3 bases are TGCAGCGTTGTACCCAGTACTAGCACAGATACGCAGTATTTT. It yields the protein CSVVPSTSTDTQYF.

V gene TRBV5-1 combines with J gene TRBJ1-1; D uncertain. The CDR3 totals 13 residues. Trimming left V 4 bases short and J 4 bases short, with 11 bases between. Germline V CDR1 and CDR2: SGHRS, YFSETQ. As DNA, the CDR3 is TGCGCCAGCAGCCCAAAGGGAGGCACTGAAGCTTTCTTT. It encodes CASSPKGGTEAFF. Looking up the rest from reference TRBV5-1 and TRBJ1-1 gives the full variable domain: KAGVTQTPRYLIKTRGQQVTLSCSPISGHRSVSWYQQTPGQGLQFLFEYFSETQRNKGNFPGRFSGRQFSNSRSEMNVSTLELGDSALYLCASSPKGGTEAFFGQGTRLTVV.

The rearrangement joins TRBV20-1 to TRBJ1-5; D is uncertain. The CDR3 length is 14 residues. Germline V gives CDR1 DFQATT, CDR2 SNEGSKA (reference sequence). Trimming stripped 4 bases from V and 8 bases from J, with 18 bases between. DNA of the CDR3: TGCAGTGCTATTAGTCCGGTGGGGTTGGAGCCCCAGCATTTT. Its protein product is CSAISPVGLEPQHF.

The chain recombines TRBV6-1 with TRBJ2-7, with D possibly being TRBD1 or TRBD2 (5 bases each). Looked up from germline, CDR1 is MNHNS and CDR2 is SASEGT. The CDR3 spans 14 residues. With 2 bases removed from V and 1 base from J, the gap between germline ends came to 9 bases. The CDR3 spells CASSETGPSYEQYF. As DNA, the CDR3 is TGTGCCAGCAGTGAAACGGGGCCATCCTACGAGCAGTACTTC.

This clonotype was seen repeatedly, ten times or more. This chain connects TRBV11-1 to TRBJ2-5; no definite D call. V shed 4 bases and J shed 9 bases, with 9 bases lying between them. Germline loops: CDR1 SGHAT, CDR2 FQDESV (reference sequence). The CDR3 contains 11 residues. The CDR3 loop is CASSSPGAQYF. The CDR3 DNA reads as TGTGCCAGCAGCTCTCCTGGGGCCCAGTACTTC.

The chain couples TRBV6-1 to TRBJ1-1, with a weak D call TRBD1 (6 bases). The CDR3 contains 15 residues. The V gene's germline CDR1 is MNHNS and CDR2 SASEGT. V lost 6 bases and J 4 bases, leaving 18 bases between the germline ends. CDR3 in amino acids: CASRPTDSGTTEAFF. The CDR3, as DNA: TGTGCCAGCAGACCCACGGACAGCGGCACCACTGAAGCTTTCTTT.

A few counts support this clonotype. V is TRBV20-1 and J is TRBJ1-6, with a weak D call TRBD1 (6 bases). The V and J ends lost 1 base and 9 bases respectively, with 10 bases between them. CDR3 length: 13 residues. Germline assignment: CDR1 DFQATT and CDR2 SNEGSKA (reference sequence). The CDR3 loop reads CSARGPRGSPLHF. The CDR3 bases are TGCAGTGCTAGAGGGCCCAGGGGTTCACCCCTCCACTTT.